This TCR beta chain stems from a study of OX40 agonist ivuxolimab in advanced cancers. Across the whole study: At 0.01 to 10 mg/kg, ivuxolimab was administered intravenously to patients every 2 weeks. Each dose-escalation patient presented with hepatocellular carcinoma, melanoma, renal cell or head and neck cancer. Partial responses were seen in three patients, one with hepatocellular carcinoma and two with cutaneous melanoma. Study-wide results and caveats: Averaged across samples, CD8+ T cells carried more expanded clones than CD4+ did.

Concerning this clone itself: Its antigen is currently unknown.

Repertoires were generated with immunoSEQ multiplex PCR, while TCRdb's copy carries only in-frame clones and drops some. The sample carries 80,000 to 100,000 clones, roughly 91% recorded once. The sample consisted of CD4+ or CD8+ T cells sorted from blood, taken in a trial of the OX40 agonist ivuxolimab. The clonotype originates from an adult with an advanced solid tumor such as melanoma, head and neck, liver or kidney cancer.

In DNA form, the CDR3 reads TGTGCCAGCAGCTTGAGGCTAGCGGGAGTTCGGTACAATGAGCAGTTCTTC. This translates into CASSLRLAGVRYNEQFF. The chain has TRBV5-6 and TRBJ2-1; 10 positions agree with TRBD2. Per the germline V gene, CDR1 is SGHDT and CDR2 is YYEEEE. The J segment lost 4 bases and the V segment lost 1 base, leaving 8 bases of the junction unmatched. The CDR3 spans 17 residues.